This is a list of T cell receptor beta chains from one sample in a study of cytomegalovirus exposure and HLA in healthy donors. Sequencing was performed with immunoSEQ multiplex PCR; in TCRdb, only in-frame clones are kept and a portion is missing. The sample shows tens of thousands of clones, roughly 73% of them seen only once. The sequencing sample was made of PBMCs. These receptor sequences come from a woman aged 40 to 50 in good health and CMV-seropositive. Each CDR3 is given with its conserved first and last residue. The order of the fields is V gene, D gene, J gene, clone size, CDR3 protein, CDR3 DNA. A D gene is named only where the DNA matches it firmly. The size entry is marked missing in some rows and otherwise reads once, few, many or a size class.

v_call: TRBV6-1; d_call: TRBD1; j_call: TRBJ2-2; clone_size: once; cdr3_aa: CASRETGVPGELFF; cdr3_nt: TGTGCCAGCAGAGAGACAGGGGTTCCCGGGGAGCTGTTTTTT
v_call: TRBV27; d_call: NA; j_call: TRBJ1-2; clone_size: few; cdr3_aa: CASSFGTFDGYTF; cdr3_nt: TGTGCCAGCAGTTTTGGGACATTCGATGGCTACACCTTC
v_call: TRBV5-4; d_call: TRBD1; j_call: TRBJ1-5; clone_size: NA; cdr3_aa: CASSLGGDRDQPQHF; cdr3_nt: TGTGCCAGCAGCTTGGGAGGGGACAGGGATCAGCCCCAGCATTTT
v_call: TRBV7-2; d_call: TRBD1; j_call: TRBJ1-3; clone_size: once; cdr3_aa: CASSLQDRGAGNTIYF; cdr3_nt: TGTGCCAGCAGCTTACAGGACAGGGGGGCTGGAAACACCATATATTTT
v_call: TRBV6-5; d_call: TRBD1; j_call: TRBJ1-1; clone_size: NA; cdr3_aa: CASRRQGGTEAFF; cdr3_nt: TGTGCCAGCAGGCGACAGGGAGGCACTGAAGCTTTCTTT
v_call: TRBV27; d_call: NA; j_call: TRBJ2-7; clone_size: NA; cdr3_aa: CASSAQQGNEQYF; cdr3_nt: TGTGCCAGCAGTGCCCAACAGGGAAACGAGCAGTACTTC
v_call: TRBV5-1; d_call: NA; j_call: TRBJ1-1; clone_size: NA; cdr3_aa: CASSLGPAGTEAFF; cdr3_nt: TGCGCCAGCAGCTTGGGACCCGCGGGTACTGAAGCTTTCTTT
v_call: TRBV5-1; d_call: NA; j_call: TRBJ1-6; clone_size: NA; cdr3_aa: CASSLRGRGADSPPHF; cdr3_nt: TGCGCCAGCAGCTTGAGAGGAAGGGGCGCCGATTCACCCCCCCACTTT
v_call: TRBV4-2; d_call: TRBD2; j_call: TRBJ2-3; clone_size: NA; cdr3_aa: CASSQEGERGGVDTQYF; cdr3_nt: TGTGCCAGCAGCCAAGAGGGTGAGCGGGGGGGCGTAGATACGCAGTATTTT
v_call: TRBV5-4; d_call: NA; j_call: TRBJ2-1; clone_size: few; cdr3_aa: CASSPTRGSGYNEQFF; cdr3_nt: TGTGCCAGCAGCCCCACTAGGGGTAGCGGCTACAATGAGCAGTTCTTC
v_call: TRBV23-1; d_call: NA; j_call: TRBJ1-2; clone_size: NA; cdr3_aa: CASSPGGRGSLANYGYTF; cdr3_nt: TGCGCCAGCAGTCCTGGAGGGAGGGGTTCCTTAGCTAACTATGGCTACACCTTC
v_call: TRBV2; d_call: TRBD1; j_call: TRBJ1-5; clone_size: few; cdr3_aa: CASSEAPTGLIGNQPQHF; cdr3_nt: TGTGCCAGCAGTGAAGCGCCGACAGGGCTTATCGGCAATCAGCCCCAGCATTTT
v_call: TRBV6-5; d_call: NA; j_call: TRBJ1-4; clone_size: NA; cdr3_aa: CASSEEGTGEKLFF; cdr3_nt: TGTGCCAGCAGTGAAGAGGGAACGGGGGAAAAACTGTTTTTT
v_call: TRBV30; d_call: NA; j_call: TRBJ1-1; clone_size: NA; cdr3_aa: CASYLGGVRTEAFF; cdr3_nt: TGTGCCTCCTACCTGGGGGGGGTCAGAACTGAAGCTTTCTTT
v_call: TRBV9; d_call: TRBD2; j_call: TRBJ2-7; clone_size: NA; cdr3_aa: CASSVNWRGGSEQYF; cdr3_nt: TGTGCCAGCAGCGTAAATTGGCGGGGGGGCAGTGAGCAGTACTTC
v_call: TRBV27; d_call: TRBD1; j_call: TRBJ1-1; clone_size: NA; cdr3_aa: CASSLSKTGTDNTEAFF; cdr3_nt: TGTGCCAGCAGTTTATCGAAGACCGGGACAGACAACACTGAAGCTTTCTTT
v_call: TRBV2; d_call: NA; j_call: TRBJ1-4; clone_size: NA; cdr3_aa: CASSERRAHEKLFF; cdr3_nt: TGTGCCAGCAGTGAAAGGAGGGCGCATGAAAAACTGTTTTTT
v_call: TRBV7-3; d_call: NA; j_call: TRBJ1-2; clone_size: NA; cdr3_aa: CASSPSSQEFYGYTF; cdr3_nt: TGTGCCAGCAGCCCGAGCTCACAGGAATTCTATGGCTACACCTTC
v_call: TRBV5-1; d_call: TRBD1; j_call: TRBJ1-1; clone_size: NA; cdr3_aa: CASSSTGLLNTEAFF; cdr3_nt: TGCGCCAGCAGCTCGACAGGGCTTCTGAACACTGAAGCTTTCTTT
v_call: TRBV29-1; d_call: TRBD1; j_call: TRBJ2-6; clone_size: NA; cdr3_aa: CSVGQGYGANVLTF; cdr3_nt: TGCAGCGTTGGACAGGGGTATGGGGCCAACGTCCTGACTTTC
v_call: TRBV23-1; d_call: NA; j_call: TRBJ1-5; clone_size: NA; cdr3_aa: CASSQLRVYSNQPQHF; cdr3_nt: TGCGCCAGCAGTCAACTCAGGGTGTATAGCAATCAGCCCCAGCATTTT
v_call: TRBV7-9; d_call: NA; j_call: TRBJ2-7; clone_size: few; cdr3_aa: CSSSYSWTVAAYEQYF; cdr3_nt: TGTTCCAGCAGCTATAGCTGGACAGTTGCCGCCTACGAGCAGTACTTC
v_call: TRBV29-1; d_call: TRBD1; j_call: TRBJ1-2; clone_size: NA; cdr3_aa: CSVEDRGQHGYTF; cdr3_nt: TGCAGCGTTGAAGACAGGGGGCAGCATGGCTACACCTTC
v_call: TRBV5-6; d_call: NA; j_call: TRBJ2-7; clone_size: NA; cdr3_aa: CASSSPPGKHSYEQYF; cdr3_nt: TGTGCCAGCAGCTCCCCCCCGGGGAAGCACTCCTACGAGCAGTACTTC
v_call: TRBV2; d_call: TRBD1; j_call: TRBJ1-1; clone_size: few; cdr3_aa: CASRSRGQGSTEAFF; cdr3_nt: TGTGCCAGCAGGTCGAGGGGACAGGGAAGCACTGAAGCTTTCTTT